Each of the 17 T cell receptor beta chains below was sequenced from the same sample in a study of blood T cell repertoires in COVID-19. The data were produced by immunoSEQ multiplex PCR, yet TCRdb's version contains in-frame clones alone and is incomplete. Of around 100,000 clones listed, around nine tenths are singletons. The sequenced sample consisted of peripheral blood. Receptor source: a man aged 50-60 years with active or convalescent COVID-19.

This clone has just one count. The chain is built from TRBV5-5 and TRBJ1-5; 8 bases map to TRBD1. This CDR3 has 15 residues. Trimming removed 0 bases from V and 1 base from J; junction bases left unmatched: 0. Per germline, CDR1 SGHKS and CDR2 YYEKEE (reference sequence). CDR3 DNA sequence: TGTGCCAGCAGCTTGGACAGGGGGAGCAATCAGCCCCAGCATTTT. Protein sequence: CASSLDRGSNQPQHF.

This clone was counted only a few times. The CDR3 nucleotides are TGTGCCAGCAGGTCTAAATCTTACGAGCAGTACTTC. Its protein is CASRSKSYEQYF. The chain couples TRBV12-3 or TRBV12-4 to TRBJ2-7; D not certain. The CDR3 totals 12 residues. The V and J ends lost 6 bases and 4 bases respectively, with 10 bases between them.

This sequence joins TRBV10-3 and TRBJ2-1; D perhaps matches TRBD2 (7 bases). The CDR3 runs 16 residues. Germline CDR1 reads ENHRY; CDR2 reads SYGVKD. The V end was cut by 0 bases, the J end by 7 bases, with 16 bases between. This CDR3 reads CAISESRGGLENEQFF. Here the CDR3 DNA reads TGTGCCATCAGTGAGTCGAGGGGGGGCCTAGAGAATGAGCAGTTCTTC.

This clone was recorded a few times. V is TRBV11-2 and J is TRBJ2-1, with 10 positions matching TRBD2. CDR1 and CDR2 from the germline V gene are SGHAT and FQNNGV. V gave up 5 bases and J gave up 6 bases; unmatched junction bases: 7. The CDR3 has 15 residues. This CDR3 is CASSLTSGVVNEQFF. CDR3 in DNA: TGTGCCAGCAGCCTAACTAGCGGGGTAGTCAATGAGCAGTTCTTC.

The chain is built from TRBV5-6 and TRBJ1-2, with 8 positions matching TRBD1. V trimming: 0 bases; J trimming: 5 bases; junction bases outside the gene matches: 9. The length of the CDR3 is 16 residues. Germline lookup yields CDR1 SGHDT and CDR2 YYEEEE. CDR3 sequence: CASSLDRGDFWYGYTF. DNA for the CDR3: TGTGCCAGCAGCTTGGACAGGGGGGACTTTTGGTATGGCTACACCTTC. The whole variable domain, remainder taken from reference TRBV5-6 and TRBJ1-2, is DAGVTQSPTHLIKTRGQQVTLRCSPKSGHDTVSWYQQALGQGPQFIFQYYEEEERQRGNFPDRFSGHQFPNYSSELNVNALLLGDSALYLCASSLDRGDFWYGYTFGSGTRLTVV.

The sample holds one count of this clone. J is TRBJ2-5 and V is TRBV5-1; 7 bases map to TRBD2. V was pared by 1 base and J by 1 base, with 4 bases of the junction left unmatched. The CDR3 contains 15 residues. Germline V gives CDR1 SGHRS, CDR2 YFSETQ. The CDR3 loop is CASSLPSGTQETQYF. The CDR3 coding sequence is TGCGCCAGCAGCTTGCCGAGCGGGACCCAAGAGACCCAGTACTTC.

V gene TRBV6-2 or TRBV6-3 combines with J gene TRBJ2-2; 7 bases line up with TRBD1. Germline V gene sequence: CDR1 MNHEY, CDR2 SVGEGT. V shed 2 bases, J shed 6 bases, and the junction held 9 bases outside the gene matches. The CDR3 has 16 residues. The CDR3 sequence: CASSYGRGNRAGELFF. The CDR3 DNA reads TGTGCCAGCAGTTACGGCAGGGGGAACAGGGCCGGGGAGCTGTTTTTT.

V is TRBV5-1 and J is TRBJ2-6; tentatively, D is TRBD1 (6 bases). CDR3 length: 18 residues. Per germline, CDR1 SGHRS and CDR2 YFSETQ. Trimming pared 0 bases from V and 0 bases from J, leaving 13 bases between. CDR3 protein: CASSLVRDTSSGANVLTF. The CDR3 bases are TGCGCCAGCAGCTTGGTTCGGGACACAAGCTCTGGGGCCAACGTCCTGACTTTC.

The chain links TRBV6-5 to TRBJ2-3, with D possibly being TRBD1 (6 bases). CDR3 length equals 15 residues. V lost 5 bases, J lost 2 bases, and 14 bases lay in between. Germline lookup yields CDR1 MNHEY and CDR2 SVGAGI. CDR3 DNA sequence: TGTGCCAGCAGTACACAGGGAACTACCACAGATACGCAGTATTTT. Protein sequence: CASSTQGTTTDTQYF.

This sequence joins TRBV5-1 and TRBJ2-7; TRBD1 is a possible D gene (8 bases). V was shortened by 7 bases and J by 4 bases, with 21 bases between the two germline ends. The CDR3 runs 15 residues. Per germline, CDR1 SGHRS and CDR2 YFSETQ. The CDR3 region is CASGPGGTGHYEQYF. The CDR3 DNA is TGCGCCAGCGGTCCCGGGGGGACAGGACATTACGAGCAGTACTTC.

This chain joins TRBV5-8 and TRBJ2-1, with D perhaps matching TRBD2 (6 bases). Germline V CDR1 and CDR2: SGHTS, YDEGEE. CDR3 length: 16 residues. V lost 6 bases and J 6 bases, leaving 22 bases between the germline ends. The CDR3 DNA follows: TGTGCCAGCAATGCCCCGGCGGGGTTCGGCCGCAATGAGCAGTTCTTC. This sequence encodes CASNAPAGFGRNEQFF.

This clone was seen only a few times. This sequence joins TRBV27 and TRBJ1-4, with TRBD1 as a possible D gene (6 bases). Trimming shortened V by 6 bases and J by 7 bases, and 15 bases separated the two germline ends. There are 14 residues in the CDR3. CDR1 MNHEY and CDR2 SMNVEV come from the germline V gene (reference sequence). For the CDR3, the DNA is TGTGCCAGCAGGAAGGGGGGGGAGGGTGAAAAACTGTTTTTT. Protein sequence: CASRKGGEGEKLFF.

This clone was seen a single time. CDR3 protein: CASSPKGAQDTGELFF. CDR3 in DNA: TGTGCCAGCTCACCAAAGGGGGCGCAGGACACCGGGGAGCTGTTTTTT. The chain uses TRBV18 and TRBJ2-2; TRBD1 agrees at 7 bases. V gave up 2 bases and J gave up 3 bases; unmatched junction bases: 6. The CDR3 is made up of 16 amino acids. Germline V CDR1 and CDR2: KGHSH, LQKENI.

The chain carries TRBV15 and TRBJ1-6, with TRBD1 identical over 9 bases. J gave up 9 bases and V 3 bases, and 12 bases lay outside the gene matches. The CDR3 contains 17 residues. Germline V CDR1 and CDR2: LNHNV, YYDKDF (reference sequence). CDR3 coding DNA: TGTGCCACCAGCAGCCTGCCCGGGACAGGGTGGAGTTCACCCCTCCACTTT. It is translated as CATSSLPGTGWSSPLHF.

The CDR3 region is CAWSPRGDTQYF. CDR3 DNA: TGTGCCTGGAGCCCCCGCGGGGATACGCAGTATTTT. This chain links TRBV30 with TRBJ2-3; tentative D call: TRBD2 (5 bases). This CDR3 is built from 12 residues. The V and J ends lost 3 bases and 6 bases respectively, with 10 bases between them. Germline loops: CDR1 GTSNPN, CDR2 SVGIG (reference sequence).

The chain recombines TRBV7-8 with TRBJ2-7, with 8 bases matching TRBD2. The germline CDR1 and CDR2 sequences are SGHVS and FQNEAQ. The CDR3 runs to 15 residues. Trimming cost V 4 bases and J 3 bases; bases outside gene matches: 8. The CDR3 loop is CASSSAGGQGYEQYF. CDR3 coding DNA: TGTGCCAGCAGCTCCGCGGGGGGCCAAGGCTACGAGCAGTACTTC. The whole variable domain, filled in from reference TRBV7-8 and TRBJ2-7, reads GAGVSQSPRYKVAKRGQDVALRCDPISGHVSLFWYQQALGQGPEFLTYFQNEAQLDKSGLPSDRFFAERPEGSVSTLKIQRTQQEDSAVYLCASSSAGGQGYEQYFGPGTRLTVT.

The chain is built from TRBV19 and TRBJ1-2; no definite D call. This CDR3 has 14 amino acids. Per germline, CDR1 LNHDA and CDR2 SQIVND (reference sequence). Trimming removed 7 bases from V and 1 base from J, with 13 bases in between. Here the CDR3 DNA reads TGTGCCAGTAATCCAATGGGCAGTAACTATGGCTACACCTTC. It yields the protein CASNPMGSNYGYTF.